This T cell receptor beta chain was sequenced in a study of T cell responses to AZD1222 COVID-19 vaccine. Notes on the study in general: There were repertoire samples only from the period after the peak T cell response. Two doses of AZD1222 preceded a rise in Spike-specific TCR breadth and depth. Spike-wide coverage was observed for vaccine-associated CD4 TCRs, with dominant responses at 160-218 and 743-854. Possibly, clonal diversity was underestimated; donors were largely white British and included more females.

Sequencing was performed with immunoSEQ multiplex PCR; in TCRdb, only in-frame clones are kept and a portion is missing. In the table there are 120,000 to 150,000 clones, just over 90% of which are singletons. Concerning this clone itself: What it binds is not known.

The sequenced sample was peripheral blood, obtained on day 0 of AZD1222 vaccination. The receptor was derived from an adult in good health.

CDR3 nucleotide sequence: TGTGCCAGCAGCCGTTTAGTGGGGGTCTCCTACGAGCAGTACTTC. Protein: CASSRLVGVSYEQYF. The chain uses TRBV14 and TRBJ2-7; D is tentatively TRBD1 or TRBD2 (5 bases each). Deletions cut 4 bases from V and 0 bases from J, with 13 bases between. From germline, CDR1 is SGHDN and CDR2 FVKESK. The CDR3 is 15 residues long.